This is a list of T cell receptor beta chains from one sample in a study of identical twins. In TCRdb, the 5' RACE reads were re-called with MiXCR into one record per CDR3 protein. This table has fewer than 650,000 distinct CDR3 sequences, more than 9% appearing once. A further study also used this sample, focusing on yellow fever vaccine responses in identical twins.

Sample: PBMCs. These receptors were collected from a woman aged 18-29 years in good health. Both conserved end residues are part of each CDR3. Fields, in order: V gene, J gene, CDR3 protein.

v_gene: TRBV2
j_gene: TRBJ2-1
CDR3aa: CASSPFVSTSYNEQFF

v_gene: TRBV5-6
j_gene: TRBJ2-4
CDR3aa: CASSRDDRFLAKNIQYF

v_gene: TRBV28
j_gene: TRBJ2-4
CDR3aa: CASSLGAGREDKNIQYF

v_gene: TRBV6-5
j_gene: TRBJ2-1
CDR3aa: CASRRRQGQQFF

v_gene: TRBV5-1
j_gene: TRBJ2-2
CDR3aa: CASSLRQGDTGELFF

v_gene: TRBV18
j_gene: TRBJ1-3
CDR3aa: CASSRGPSSSGNTIYF

v_gene: TRBV28
j_gene: TRBJ2-2
CDR3aa: CASSSGQGRLGHTGELFF

v_gene: TRBV29-1
j_gene: TRBJ2-7
CDR3aa: CSPLVGEQYF

v_gene: TRBV6-1
j_gene: TRBJ2-3
CDR3aa: CASKRAGADTQYF

v_gene: TRBV29-1
j_gene: TRBJ2-1
CDR3aa: CSVSGGTYNEQFF

v_gene: TRBV12-3/TRBV12-4
j_gene: TRBJ2-1
CDR3aa: CASSLTTTGGYEQFF

v_gene: TRBV2
j_gene: TRBJ1-2
CDR3aa: CASTEDVSTYGYTF

v_gene: TRBV7-9
j_gene: TRBJ1-1
CDR3aa: CASSLVKGTAVNTEAFF

v_gene: TRBV24-1
j_gene: TRBJ2-1
CDR3aa: CATIGTGTDNEQFF

v_gene: TRBV28
j_gene: TRBJ2-1
CDR3aa: CASSLRAGASYNEQFF

v_gene: TRBV5-6
j_gene: TRBJ2-1
CDR3aa: CASNGQGGIEQFF

v_gene: TRBV7-2
j_gene: TRBJ2-1
CDR3aa: CASSPRQGIYNEQFF

v_gene: TRBV3-1
j_gene: TRBJ2-5
CDR3aa: CASSPGTEGKTQYF